The 22 T cell receptor beta chains presented below share a single source sample, sequenced in a study of ipilimumab plus nivolumab after autologous stem cell transplantation. Profiling relied on immunoSEQ multiplex PCR, and the TCRdb table lists in-frame clones only, not all of them. The sample lists under 30,000 clones, roughly 86% occurring once. The specimen was PBMCs, collected in a trial of ipilimumab plus nivolumab as post-transplant consolidation. All receptors derive from a male donor with diffuse large B-cell lymphoma.

The chain is built from TRBV25-1 and TRBJ2-7, with D possibly being TRBD1 (5 bases). CDR3 length: 13 residues. Trimming took 2 bases from V and 5 from J, leaving 10 bases between them. Germline V lookup: CDR1 MGHDK, CDR2 SYGVNS. The CDR3: CASSEPLRDEQYF. The CDR3 DNA reads TGTGCCAGCAGTGAACCCCTCAGGGACGAGCAGTACTTC.

CDR3 protein: CSVGVSGRAYEQYF. DNA for the CDR3: TGCAGCGTCGGTGTAAGTGGGCGTGCCTACGAGCAGTACTTC. This chain links TRBV29-1 with TRBJ2-7; D remains unclear. The CDR3 loop spans 14 amino acids. Trimming removed 6 bases at V and 2 bases at J, with 17 bases between. Germline lookup yields CDR1 SQVTM and CDR2 ANQGSEA.

V usage is TRBV27 and J usage is TRBJ2-3; D uncertain. Trimming left V 2 bases short and J 2 bases short, with 14 bases between. The CDR3 is 16 amino acids. Germline V lookup: CDR1 MNHEY, CDR2 SMNVEV (reference sequence). The CDR3 is CASSLVAGSLTDTQYF. DNA of the CDR3: TGTGCCAGCAGTTTAGTGGCAGGAAGCCTCACAGATACGCAGTATTTT.

The V and J genes are TRBV4-2 and TRBJ2-1; TRBD2 aligns across 12 bases. Unmatched junction bases numbered 4, after V lost 0 bases and J lost 7 bases. CDR1 and CDR2 from the germline V gene are LGHNA and YNFKEQ. The CDR3 is 16 amino acids. CDR3 amino acids: CASSQDLAGGRNEQFF. The DNA of the CDR3 is TGTGCCAGCAGCCAAGATCTAGCGGGGGGGAGAAATGAGCAGTTCTTC.

V is TRBV18 and J is TRBJ2-5, with D hard to call. The better agreement between TRBJ2-7 and the DNA end casts doubt on the J call. The CDR3 loop spans 14 amino acids. Looked up from germline, CDR1 is KGHSH and CDR2 is LQKENI. CDR3 loop: CASSPPGNTYEQYF. The CDR3 bases are TGTGCCAGCTCACCCCCTGGGAATACCTACGAGCAGTACTTC.

This chain uses TRBV2 with TRBJ1-5; D is perhaps TRBD1 (5 bases). Per germline, CDR1 SNHLY and CDR2 FYNNEI. This CDR3 has 14 amino acids. V was shortened by 6 bases and J by 5 bases, with 14 bases between the two germline ends. The CDR3 DNA reads as TGTGCCAGCAGCGGGACGAGGGAGGATCAGCCCCAGCATTTT. It encodes CASSGTREDQPQHF. Filled out from reference TRBV2 and TRBJ1-5, the complete variable domain reads EPEVTQTPSHQVTQMGQEVILRCVPISNHLYFYWYRQILGQKVEFLVSFYNNEISEKSEIFDDQFSVERPDGSNFTLKIRSTKLEDSAMYFCASSGTREDQPQHFGDGTRLSIL.

The V call is TRBV13, the J call TRBJ1-1; D uncertain. From germline, CDR1 is PRHDT and CDR2 FYEKMQ (reference sequence). V lost 3 bases and J 2 bases, leaving 7 bases between the germline ends. This CDR3 contains 13 residues. The CDR3 loop reads CASSFKINTEAFF. CDR3 DNA: TGTGCCAGCAGCTTTAAAATAAACACTGAAGCTTTCTTT.

The chain employs TRBV5-5 and TRBJ2-2; TRBD1 agrees at 8 bases. The CDR3 has 17 residues. Germline-derived CDR1 and CDR2 are SGHKS and YYEKEE (reference sequence). The V gene end was trimmed by 4 bases and the J gene end by 4 bases; junction bases not matched to a gene: 12. In DNA, the CDR3 is TGTGCCAGCAGCCTAATCCCTCGGACAGGGAGCACCGGGGAGCTGTTTTTT. Its translation is CASSLIPRTGSTGELFF.

The rearrangement joins TRBV9 to TRBJ2-3, with TRBD1 identical over 7 bases. This CDR3 comprises 16 residues. In germline, CDR1 is SGDLS, CDR2 YYNGEE. The ends lost 4 bases at V and 1 base at J; junction bases unmatched: 9. The CDR3 here is CASSSPLGQGTDTQYF. The CDR3 DNA sequence: TGTGCCAGCAGCTCACCCCTCGGACAGGGCACAGATACGCAGTATTTT.

Comments on this clone: Other DNA sequences in the same sample also yield this CDR3. V gene TRBV25-1 combines with J gene TRBJ1-6; D might be TRBD1 (6 bases). The germline V gene encodes CDR1 MGHDK and CDR2 SYGVNS. The CDR3 consists of 14 residues. Trimming cost V 3 bases and J 8 bases, with 11 bases left between them. The CDR3 loop is CASSEVQGYSPLHF. CDR3 bases: TGTGCCAGCAGTGAGGTGCAGGGGTATTCACCCCTCCACTTT.

The chain couples TRBV7-2 to TRBJ1-1; TRBD1 is a possible D gene (5 bases). V was trimmed by 3 bases and J by 1 base, leaving 18 bases between them. The germline V gene encodes CDR1 SGHTA and CDR2 FQGNSA. The CDR3 consists of 17 residues. The CDR3 here is CASSFGTTFSGNTEAFF. The CDR3, as DNA: TGTGCCAGCAGCTTCGGGACGACCTTTTCTGGGAACACTGAAGCTTTCTTT. Drawing the rest from reference TRBV7-2 and TRBJ1-1, the complete variable domain is GAGVSQSPSNKVTEKGKDVELRCDPISGHTALYWYRQSLGQGLEFLIYFQGNSAPDKSGLPSDRFSAERTGGSVSTLTIQRTQQEDSAVYLCASSFGTTFSGNTEAFFGQGTRLTVV.

The chain recombines TRBV5-4 with TRBJ2-1; D could derive from TRBD1 or TRBD2 (5 bases each). Germline CDR1 and CDR2: SGHNT and YYREEE (reference sequence). There are 15 residues in the CDR3. V was trimmed by 0 bases and J by 0 bases, leaving 7 bases between them. CDR3 DNA sequence: TGTGCCAGCAGCTTGGGAGGGGCCTCCTACAATGAGCAGTTCTTC. Amino acids: CASSLGGASYNEQFF.

The CDR3 coding sequence is TGTGCCAGCAGCTTGGGGCTCGGGAGTAACACAGATACGCAGTATTTT. Translation gives CASSLGLGSNTDTQYF. This chain joins TRBV5-8 and TRBJ2-3, with a tentative D call TRBD2 (6 bases). V lost 0 bases and J lost 2, with 13 bases in between. The CDR3 has 16 residues. CDR1 and CDR2 from the germline V gene are SGHTS and YDEGEE.

This clone was seen a single time. The chain carries TRBV6-6 and TRBJ1-1, with D maybe TRBD1 (5 bases). Trimming left V 6 bases short and J 0 bases short, with 14 bases between. This CDR3 is 15 amino acids long. Germline V CDR1 and CDR2: MNHNY, SVGAGI (reference sequence). The CDR3 loop is CASSPAGEMNTEAFF. The CDR3 region has the DNA TGTGCCAGCAGCCCCGCGGGGGAGATGAACACTGAAGCTTTCTTT.

V usage is TRBV11-2 and J usage is TRBJ2-4; TRBD1 matches at 9 bases. The ends lost 4 bases at V and 10 bases at J; junction bases unmatched: 11. The CDR3 runs to 15 residues. Germline loops: CDR1 SGHAT, CDR2 FQNNGV. This CDR3 reads CASSSAGTGRGIQYF. CDR3 coding DNA: TGTGCCAGCAGCTCCGCAGGGACAGGGAGAGGGATTCAGTACTTC.

The genes are TRBV4-1 and TRBJ2-3; either TRBD1 or TRBD2 may fit D (5 bases each). Trimming cost V 2 bases and J 2 bases, with 20 bases left between them. This CDR3 contains 18 residues. Germline values: CDR1 MGHRA, CDR2 YSYEKL. The CDR3 protein is CASSQRGVGTQDTDTQYF. The CDR3 coding sequence is TGCGCCAGCAGCCAACGTGGTGTCGGGACCCAAGACACAGATACGCAGTATTTT.

This chain uses TRBV5-1 with TRBJ1-6; 11 nucleotides line up with TRBD1. The germline CDR1 and CDR2 sequences are SGHRS and YFSETQ. CDR3 size: 16 residues. V was clipped by 0 bases and J by 8 bases; unmatched bases: 4. The CDR3 DNA follows: TGCGCCAGCAGCTTGGAGGGGACAGGGGGTTATTCACCCCTCCACTTT. This encodes CASSLEGTGGYSPLHF.

The chain combines TRBV2 with TRBJ1-5; 7 positions agree with TRBD1. J gave up 6 bases and V 5 bases, and 10 bases lay outside the gene matches. CDR3 length: 15 amino acids. Germline values: CDR1 SNHLY, CDR2 FYNNEI. For the CDR3, the DNA is TGTGCCAGCAGTAGACAGGGCGAGGTGATTCAGCCCCAGCATTTT. Translation: CASSRQGEVIQPQHF.

The chain links TRBV6-6 to TRBJ2-2, with 8 bases that match TRBD2. V gave up 2 bases and J gave up 5 bases; unmatched junction bases: 1. Germline CDR1 is MNHNY and CDR2 is SVGAGI (reference sequence). CDR3 length equals 14 residues. CDR3 in amino acids: CASSYGGGTGELFF. The CDR3 region has the DNA TGTGCCAGCAGTTACGGCGGGGGGACCGGGGAGCTGTTTTTT.

This clone was counted only a few times. The chain joins TRBV11-2 to TRBJ1-1, with D tentatively TRBD1 (6 bases). The CDR3 spans 15 residues. CDR1 and CDR2 from the germline V gene are SGHAT and FQNNGV. V was pared by 5 bases and J by 4 bases, with 17 bases between. The CDR3 sequence: CASSTLQGGGTEAFF. The CDR3 DNA is TGTGCCAGCAGCACCCTACAGGGCGGGGGCACTGAAGCTTTCTTT. The full variable domain, with the rest looked up from reference TRBV11-2 and TRBJ1-1, is EAGVAQSPRYKIIEKRQSVAFWCNPISGHATLYWYQQILGQGPKLLIQFQNNGVVDDSQLPKDRFSAERLKGVDSTLKIQPAKLEDSAVYLCASSTLQGGGTEAFFGQGTRLTVV.

The chain employs TRBV19 and TRBJ1-5, with D tentatively TRBD1 (5 bases). V gave up 5 bases and J gave up 1 base, with 12 bases separating them. This CDR3 spans 15 amino acids. The germline gives CDR1 LNHDA, CDR2 SQIVND (reference sequence). The CDR3 coding sequence is TGTGCCAGTAGTCCAGAGGGGTTGAGCAATCAGCCCCAGCATTTT. Translation gives CASSPEGLSNQPQHF.

This chain uses TRBV19 with TRBJ1-2; maybe TRBD1 (5 bases). The germline V gene encodes CDR1 LNHDA and CDR2 SQIVND (reference sequence). The CDR3 loop spans 12 amino acids. V lost 3 bases to trimming and J lost 7 bases, with 9 bases between them. In DNA, the CDR3 is TGTGCCAGTAGTATCAGGGCGGGTGGCTACACCTTC. The encoded protein is CASSIRAGGYTF.